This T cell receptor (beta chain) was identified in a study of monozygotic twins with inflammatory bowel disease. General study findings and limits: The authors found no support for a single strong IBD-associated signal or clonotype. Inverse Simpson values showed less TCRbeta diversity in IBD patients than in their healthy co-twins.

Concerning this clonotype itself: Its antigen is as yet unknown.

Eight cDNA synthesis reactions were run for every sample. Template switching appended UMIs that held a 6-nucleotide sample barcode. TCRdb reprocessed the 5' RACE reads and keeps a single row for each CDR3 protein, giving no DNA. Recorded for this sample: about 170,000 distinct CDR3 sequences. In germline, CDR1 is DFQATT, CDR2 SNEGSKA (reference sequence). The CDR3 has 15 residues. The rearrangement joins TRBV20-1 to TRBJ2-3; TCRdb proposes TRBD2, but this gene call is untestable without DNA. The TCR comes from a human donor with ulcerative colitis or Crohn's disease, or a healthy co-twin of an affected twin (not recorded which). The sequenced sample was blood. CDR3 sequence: CSASLLAGVADTQYF.